This T cell receptor (beta chain) appears in the sequencing data of a study of cytomegalovirus exposure and HLA in healthy donors. As for the study in general: About 85 million unique TCRs from HLA-typed donors were held in an early release of data.

CDR1 GTSNPN and CDR2 SVGIG come from the germline V gene (reference sequence). This CDR3 has 13 residues. V lost 5 bases, J lost 5 bases, and 0 bases stayed unmatched. Whole-study findings and limits: V- and J-gene trimming of TCR beta was linked (in a later analysis) to a missense DCLRE1C variant. Most TCR beta V segments were productive about 90% or about 30% of the time in an earlier analysis.

As regards this clone: What it binds is unknown.

Amplification used 60 Vbeta primers and 13 Jbeta primers. The protocol was immunoSEQ multiplex PCR, while the TCRdb copy is restricted to in-frame clones and leaves out a portion. This sample carries 100,000 to 150,000 clones, 78% of them seen once, and the ten largest clones take approximately 1.6%. The sequenced material came from PBMCs. This receptor was taken from a woman between 18 and 30 years old in good health and CMV-seronegative. The rearrangement uses TRBV30 and TRBJ2-2; TRBD2 matches at 12 bases. Here the CDR3 reads CAWGLAGTGELFF. DNA for the CDR3: TGTGCCTGGGGACTAGCGGGAACCGGGGAGCTGTTTTTT.